Included here is one T cell receptor (beta chain) sequence, with context. Source study methods: Amplification from reference gene primers served as the basis for estimated nucleated cell counts. Generated by immunoSEQ multiplex PCR, the TCRdb table keeps only in-frame clones and is missing some. V and J calls and clone size come straight from that table; D and trimming were deduced from the DNA. The data contain roughly 100,000 clones, around 84% of them singletons. The sample is drawn from a study of blood T cell repertoires in COVID-19. Across the whole study: The cDNA or gDNA used as material had been derived from T cells, B-cell-depleted T cells, or PBMCs.

Germline CDR1 is KGHSH and CDR2 is LQKENI. Trimming stripped 2 bases from V and 3 bases from J, with 8 bases between. CDR3 length: 14 residues. This sequence was found in a man aged 55 to 70 with acute or convalescent COVID-19. The sequenced sample consisted of peripheral blood. This chain connects TRBV18 to TRBJ1-3; D perhaps matches TRBD1 (5 bases). The CDR3 sequence: CASSPGAHGNTIYF. In DNA, the CDR3 is TGTGCCAGCTCACCAGGGGCCCATGGAAACACCATATATTTT.